The 5 T cell receptor beta chains in this list originate from one sample, sequenced in a study of blood T cell repertoires in COVID-19. This table comes from immunoSEQ multiplex PCR, and its TCRdb copy is limited to in-frame clones, with some not included. The data hold around 280,000 clones, with approximately 88% observed a single time. Sequenced material: PBMCs or T cells enriched from blood (not recorded which). The receptors were sampled from a woman between 40 and 55 years old who had recovered from COVID-19.

The rearrangement joins TRBV18 to TRBJ2-7; D is possibly TRBD2 (5 bases). V shed 0 bases and J shed 5 bases, with 8 bases lying between them. The CDR3 spans 13 residues. Germline lookup yields CDR1 KGHSH and CDR2 LQKENI. The CDR3 loop reads CASSPPGEHEQYF. The CDR3 DNA follows: TGTGCCAGCTCACCACCGGGAGAACACGAGCAGTACTTC.

This clone was seen a handful of times. This sequence joins TRBV5-4 and TRBJ2-5; TRBD1 matches at 10 bases. With V trimmed by 3 bases and J by 4 bases, 15 bases remained unmatched. This CDR3 has 18 amino acids. CDR1 is SGHNT and CDR2 is YYREEE in the germline V gene (reference sequence). The DNA of the CDR3 is TGTGCCAGCAGCTCGCGACAGGGGGCTTGGCCTTTCGGAGAGACCCAGTACTTC. Protein product: CASSSRQGAWPFGETQYF. Together with reference TRBV5-4 and TRBJ2-5, the CDR3 gives the full variable domain: ETGVTQSPTHLIKTRGQQVTLRCSSQSGHNTVSWYQQALGQGPQFIFQYYREEENGRGNFPPRFSGLQFPNYSSELNVNALELDDSALYLCASSSRQGAWPFGETQYFGPGTRLLVL.

The rearrangement uses TRBV29-1 and TRBJ1-2; the D gene is possibly TRBD1 (5 bases). Germline assignment: CDR1 SQVTM and CDR2 ANQGSEA. The CDR3 length is 13 residues. V lost 5 bases to trimming and J lost 4 bases, with 14 bases between them. The CDR3 region has the DNA TGCAGCGTTTGGGATGAACAGGCCTATGGCTACACCTTC. Protein: CSVWDEQAYGYTF.

The chain combines TRBV7-9 with TRBJ1-2; D unresolved. V gave up 4 bases and J gave up 6 bases, with 6 bases separating them. CDR1 and CDR2 (germline): SEHNR, FQNEAQ (reference sequence). This CDR3 comprises 11 residues. DNA of the CDR3: TGTGCCAGCAGCTATGAGAATGGCTACACCTTC. Translated, it gives CASSYENGYTF.

V usage is TRBV18 and J usage is TRBJ1-1; a possible D gene is TRBD1 (6 bases). V was shortened by 2 bases and J by 0 bases, with 13 bases between the two germline ends. Per the germline V gene, CDR1 is KGHSH and CDR2 is LQKENI. CDR3 length: 16 residues. The CDR3 bases are TGTGCCAGCTCACCATCGTTGGGGGACATGAACACTGAAGCTTTCTTT. Its protein product is CASSPSLGDMNTEAFF.